Below, 3 T cell receptor beta chains from the same sample are listed, as sequenced in a study of a mutant IDH1 vaccine in newly diagnosed glioma. These receptors lack a known antigen. Profiled with immunoSEQ multiplex PCR; TCRdb holds only in-frame clones, not every one. The sample shows fewer than 35,000 clones, approximately 50% of them seen only once. Time point in this sample: week 5, during vaccination. It was 300 ug of mutant IDH1 20-mer peptide that made up each vaccine dose, given with topical imiquimod. The sequencing here drew on PBMCs, taken from a glioma patient whose treatment included an IDH1 peptide vaccine. These receptors were obtained from a woman between 18 and 30 years old with glioma.

This clone is a singleton in its sample. The V gene is TRBV6-5, the J gene TRBJ1-2, with 7 bases that match TRBD1. The J segment lost 3 bases and the V segment lost 5 bases, leaving 9 bases of the junction unmatched. The CDR3 covers 15 residues. The germline gives CDR1 MNHEY, CDR2 SVGAGI. CDR3 nucleotide sequence: TGTGCCAGCAGTAACGCGGGACAGTCCTACTATGGCTACACCTTC. Protein product: CASSNAGQSYYGYTF.

The chain joins TRBV4-1 to TRBJ2-7; D is unresolved. Trimming took off 0 bases at V and 0 bases at J, with 12 bases between the two ends. The CDR3 has 16 amino acids. Germline-derived CDR1 and CDR2 are MGHRA and YSYEKL. The CDR3 region is CASSQDWSWSSYEQYF. Here the CDR3 DNA reads TGCGCCAGCAGCCAAGACTGGTCCTGGAGCTCCTACGAGCAGTACTTC.

V usage is TRBV27 and J usage is TRBJ1-5, with 10 bases aligning to TRBD1. Germline CDR1 is MNHEY and CDR2 is SMNVEV (reference sequence). The CDR3 covers 16 residues. J lost 3 bases, V lost 7 bases, and 9 bases had no gene match. CDR3 DNA sequence: TGTGCCAGCACCCTCCGGGACAGGGGAAACAATCAGCCCCAGCATTTT. This codes for CASTLRDRGNNQPQHF.